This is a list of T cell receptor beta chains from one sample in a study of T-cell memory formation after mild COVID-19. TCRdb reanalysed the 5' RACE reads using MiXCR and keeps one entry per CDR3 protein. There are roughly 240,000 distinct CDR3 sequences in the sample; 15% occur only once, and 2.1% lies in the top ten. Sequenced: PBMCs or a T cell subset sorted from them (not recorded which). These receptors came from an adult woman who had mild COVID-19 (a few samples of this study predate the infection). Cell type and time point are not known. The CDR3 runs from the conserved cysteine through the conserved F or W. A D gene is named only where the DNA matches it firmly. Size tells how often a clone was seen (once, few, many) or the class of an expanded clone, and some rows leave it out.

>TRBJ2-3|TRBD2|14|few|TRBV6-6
CASSSSGGRDTQYF
TGTGCCAGCAGTTCTAGCGGGGGGCGGGATACGCAGTATTTT
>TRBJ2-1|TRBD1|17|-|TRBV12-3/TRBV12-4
CASSLRRRTGVYNEQFF
TGTGCCAGCAGTTTAAGGAGGAGGACAGGGGTTTACAATGAGCAGTTCTTC
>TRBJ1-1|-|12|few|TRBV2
CASSELGGEAFF
TGTGCCAGCAGTGAACTGGGTGGTGAAGCTTTCTTT
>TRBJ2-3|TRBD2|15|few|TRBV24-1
CATSGAGDPTDTQYF
TGTGCCACCAGCGGAGCGGGAGACCCCACAGATACGCAGTATTTT
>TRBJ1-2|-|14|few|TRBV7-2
CASSLEGAIYGYTF
TGTGCCAGCAGCTTAGAAGGAGCTATTTATGGCTACACCTTC
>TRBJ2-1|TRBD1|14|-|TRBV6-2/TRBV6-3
CASVGRGLRNEQFF
TGTGCCAGCGTGGGCAGGGGGCTAAGAAATGAGCAGTTCTTC
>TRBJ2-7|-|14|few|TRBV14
CASSHGKGIYEQYF
TGTGCCAGCAGCCATGGCAAGGGGATCTACGAGCAGTACTTC
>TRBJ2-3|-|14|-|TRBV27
CASSAPPSTDTQYF
TGTGCCAGCAGTGCTCCTCCCAGCACAGATACGCAGTATTTT
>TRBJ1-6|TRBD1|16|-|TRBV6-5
CASSYTRDRGNSPLHF
TGTGCCAGCAGTTACACCCGGGACAGGGGTAATTCACCCCTCCACTTT
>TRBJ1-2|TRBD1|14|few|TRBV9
CASSPGQGSYGYTF
TGTGCCAGCAGCCCCGGACAGGGAAGCTATGGCTACACCTTC
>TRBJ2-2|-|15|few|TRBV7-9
CASSSQPGLTGELFF
TGTGCCAGCAGCTCGCAGCCGGGACTGACCGGGGAGCTGTTTTTT
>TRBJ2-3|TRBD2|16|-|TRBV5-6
CASSLDGGSSTDTQYF
TGTGCCAGCAGCTTGGACGGGGGGTCTAGCACAGATACGCAGTATTTT
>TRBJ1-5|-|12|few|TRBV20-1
CSARAGFQPQHF
TGCAGTGCTAGAGCAGGGTTTCAGCCCCAGCATTTT
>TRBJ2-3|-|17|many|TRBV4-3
CASSQDLLAVSTDTQYF
TGCGCCAGCAGCCAAGACCTACTAGCAGTTAGCACAGATACGCAGTATTTT
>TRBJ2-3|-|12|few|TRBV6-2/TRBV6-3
CASSYSGKAQYF
TGTGCCAGCAGTTACTCGGGGAAAGCGCAGTATTTT
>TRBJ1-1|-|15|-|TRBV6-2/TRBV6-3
CASSYGGKGGTEAFF
TGTGCCAGCAGTTATGGGGGAAAAGGGGGCACTGAAGCTTTCTTT
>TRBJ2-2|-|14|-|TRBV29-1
CSALGGANTGELFF
TGCAGCGCCCTAGGCGGGGCGAACACCGGGGAGCTGTTTTTT